A single sample gave rise to the 30 T cell receptor beta chains below, sequenced in a study of blood T cell repertoires in COVID-19. Assay: immunoSEQ multiplex PCR; the TCRdb copy retains only in-frame clones and omits some. The sample shows approximately 44,000 clones, around nine tenths of them seen only once. The material sequenced was peripheral blood. All receptors derive from a man aged 50 to 60 with COVID-19, enrolled during active disease.

The chain uses TRBV9 and TRBJ1-2, with D unresolved. Germline CDR1 is SGDLS and CDR2 is YYNGEE. V was pared by 3 bases and J by 4 bases, with 10 bases between. This CDR3 region has 13 residues. The CDR3 spells CASSATSTYGYTF. Written as DNA, the CDR3 is TGTGCCAGCAGCGCGACTTCCACCTATGGCTACACCTTC.

The chain carries TRBV5-1 and TRBJ2-1; possible D gene TRBD2, 6 bases. The CDR3 is 18 amino acids. Germline CDR1 SGHRS, CDR2 YFSETQ. Trimming took off 0 bases at V and 3 bases at J, with 19 bases between the two ends. In DNA form, the CDR3 reads TGCGCCAGCAGCTTGGCCCCAGGTGGCAGGGAGGTCTACAATGAGCAGTTCTTC. Translated, it gives CASSLAPGGREVYNEQFF.

The J gene is TRBJ2-2, the V gene TRBV28; 12 nucleotides line up with TRBD2. There are 18 residues in the CDR3. J lost 1 base, V lost 2 bases, and 5 bases had no gene match. CDR1 and CDR2 from the germline V gene are MDHEN and SYDVKM. The CDR3 DNA sequence: TGTGCCAGCAGTTTAAAACTAGCGGGAGGCTTGAACACCGGGGAGCTGTTTTTT. As protein: CASSLKLAGGLNTGELFF.

The chain uses TRBV24-1 and TRBJ2-1; tentatively, D is TRBD1 (6 bases). CDR1 is KGHDR and CDR2 is SFDVKD in the germline V gene. The CDR3 has 14 amino acids. The V and J ends lost 5 bases and 6 bases respectively, with 13 bases between them. The CDR3 reads CATSGMGARNEQFF. CDR3 DNA: TGTGCCACCAGTGGGATGGGGGCTCGCAATGAGCAGTTCTTC.

This chain links TRBV4-1 with TRBJ1-5, with 7 bases aligning to TRBD1. The junction had 12 bases not matched to a gene; V was cut back by 4 bases and J by 6 bases. The CDR3 length is 16 residues. Germline assignment: CDR1 MGHRA and CDR2 YSYEKL. CDR3 nucleotide sequence: TGCGCCAGCAGCCTAGCTACAGGGGAAGTGATTCAGCCCCAGCATTTT. This codes for CASSLATGEVIQPQHF.

V usage is TRBV9 and J usage is TRBJ1-1, with 11 positions matching TRBD1. Germline CDR1 reads SGDLS; CDR2 reads YYNGEE. V dropped 4 bases and J dropped 4; count of bases not matched to a gene: 6. The CDR3 is 15 amino acids. In nucleotides, the CDR3 is TGTGCCAGCAGCCCTTGGGACAGGGGGAGCACTGAAGCTTTCTTT. Residues: CASSPWDRGSTEAFF.

V gene TRBV6-5 combines with J gene TRBJ2-4, with D tentatively TRBD2 (7 bases). The CDR3 totals 14 residues. The germline CDR1 and CDR2 sequences are MNHEY and SVGAGI. V was clipped by 8 bases and J by 9 bases, with 20 bases between them. The CDR3 sequence: CASAWAGEGGIQYF. In DNA, the CDR3 is TGTGCCAGCGCCTGGGCGGGAGAGGGGGGCATTCAGTACTTC.

V and J are TRBV6-5 and TRBJ2-7; tentative D call: TRBD1 (5 bases). The CDR3 has 11 residues. From germline, CDR1 is MNHEY and CDR2 SVGAGI. V was cut by 8 bases and J by 4 bases, with 9 bases left in between. CDR3 coding DNA: TGTGCCAGCGGGGCACCGTACGAGCAGTACTTC. Translated, it gives CASGAPYEQYF.

The chain combines TRBV24-1 with TRBJ1-5; no definite D call. The germline V gene has CDR1 KGHDR and CDR2 SFDVKD. V shed 12 bases and J shed 2 bases, with 10 bases lying between them. The CDR3 has 12 amino acids. CDR3 region: CAAGRGNQPQHF. DNA for the CDR3: TGTGCCGCCGGGAGGGGCAATCAGCCCCAGCATTTT.

This sequence joins TRBV10-3 and TRBJ1-2; 10 bases are shared with TRBD1. The CDR3 runs to 14 residues. Germline V gene lookup returns CDR1 ENHRY and CDR2 SYGVKD. J gave up 2 bases and V 7 bases, and 4 bases lay outside the gene matches. CDR3 DNA sequence: TGTGCCATCACCGACAGGGGGCAGAACTATGGCTACACCTTC. Its translation: CAITDRGQNYGYTF.

The chain combines TRBV10-3 with TRBJ1-2; 7 positions agree with TRBD1. CDR1 ENHRY and CDR2 SYGVKD come from the germline V gene. The length of the CDR3 is 12 residues. Losses at the gene ends were 9 bases for V and 2 bases for J; bases not matched to a gene: 3. The CDR3 nucleotides read TGTGCCATGACGGACAGGAACTATGGCTACACCTTC. Protein product: CAMTDRNYGYTF.

This chain connects TRBV7-7 to TRBJ2-2; D gene ambiguous. V was trimmed by 8 bases and J by 2 bases, leaving 12 bases between them. Germline loops: CDR1 SSHAT, CDR2 FNYEAQ (reference sequence). The CDR3 covers 14 residues. CDR3 residues: CASGLGTNTGELFF. The CDR3 DNA sequence: TGTGCCAGCGGGCTTGGCACTAACACCGGGGAGCTGTTTTTT. Using reference TRBV7-7 and TRBJ2-2 for the parts outside the CDR3, the full variable domain is GAGVSQSPRYKVTKRGQDVTLRCDPISSHATLYWYQQALGQGPEFLTYFNYEAQPDKSGLPSDRFSAERPEGSISTLTIQRTEQRDSAMYRCASGLGTNTGELFFGEGSRLTVL.

V gene TRBV5-1 combines with J gene TRBJ2-5; 10 positions agree with TRBD2. V dropped 7 bases and J dropped 1; count of bases not matched to a gene: 4. Per the germline V gene, CDR1 is SGHRS and CDR2 is YFSETQ. The CDR3 covers 14 residues. CDR3 nucleotide sequence: TGCGCCAGCGGTCGGACTAGCGGCCAAGAGACCCAGTACTTC. This sequence encodes CASGRTSGQETQYF. The full variable domain, rest sourced from reference TRBV5-1 and TRBJ2-5, is KAGVTQTPRYLIKTRGQQVTLSCSPISGHRSVSWYQQTPGQGLQFLFEYFSETQRNKGNFPGRFSGRQFSNSRSEMNVSTLELGDSALYLCASGRTSGQETQYFGPGTRLLVL.

CDR3 bases: TGTGCCATCAGTGAGGGGGAAGCGGGAGTGGATACGCAGTATTTT. This gives the protein CAISEGEAGVDTQYF. The rearrangement links TRBV10-3 to TRBJ2-3, with 8 bases identical to TRBD2. The ends lost 2 bases at V and 6 bases at J; junction bases unmatched: 7. There are 15 residues in the CDR3. CDR1 and CDR2 from the germline V gene are ENHRY and SYGVKD.

This CDR3 reads CSVEGQAKNIQYF. The CDR3 DNA is TGCAGCGTTGAGGGCCAGGCCAAAAACATTCAGTACTTC. This chain connects TRBV29-1 to TRBJ2-4, with unresolved D. Trimming took off 3 bases at V and 1 base at J, with 7 bases between the two ends. The V gene's germline CDR1 is SQVTM and CDR2 ANQGSEA. This CDR3 comprises 13 residues.

The V call is TRBV28, the J call TRBJ1-1; D possibly corresponds to TRBD1 (5 bases). The CDR3 has 13 amino acids. V was cut by 4 bases and J by 4 bases, with 10 bases left in between. Germline CDR1 MDHEN, CDR2 SYDVKM. CDR3 sequence: CASSWGVGTEAFF. The CDR3 DNA sequence: TGTGCCAGCAGTTGGGGGGTGGGCACTGAAGCTTTCTTT. Full variable domain (rest looked up from reference TRBV28 and TRBJ1-1): DVKVTQSSRYLVKRTGEKVFLECVQDMDHENMFWYRQDPGLGLRLIYFSYDVKMKEKGDIPEGYSVSREKKERFSLILESASTNQTSMYLCASSWGVGTEAFFGQGTRLTVV.

The V call is TRBV30, the J call TRBJ2-1; TRBD2 aligns across 7 bases. There are 15 residues in the CDR3. Germline trimming cut 0 bases from V and 5 bases from J; bases unmatched to any gene: 7. In germline, CDR1 is GTSNPN, CDR2 SVGIG (reference sequence). CDR3 sequence (DNA): TGTGCCTGGAGTGTATCTCTAGCGGCTAACAATGAGCAGTTCTTC. This encodes CAWSVSLAANNEQFF.

The rearrangement joins TRBV5-1 to TRBJ1-3, with D unresolved. Germline V gene data show CDR1 as SGHRS and CDR2 as YFSETQ. Trimming left V 3 bases short and J 1 base short, with 11 bases between. CDR3 length: 15 residues. CDR3 bases: TGCGCCAGCAGCTCTGCGACGGGTTCTGGAAACACCATATATTTT. Protein: CASSSATGSGNTIYF.

This rearrangement joins TRBV10-3 to TRBJ2-5; the match to TRBD1 covers 8 bases. CDR3 length equals 15 residues. The germline gives CDR1 ENHRY, CDR2 SYGVKD. V gave up 10 bases and J gave up 2 bases; unmatched junction bases: 12. The CDR3 loop reads CATGQGGREQETQYF. DNA for the CDR3: TGTGCCACCGGACAGGGCGGAAGGGAGCAAGAGACCCAGTACTTC.

V and J are TRBV19 and TRBJ2-1; 8 positions match TRBD2. Germline values: CDR1 LNHDA, CDR2 SQIVND (reference sequence). The V segment lost 4 bases and the J segment 9 bases; nucleotides outside the gene matches: 14. This CDR3 comprises 16 residues. The CDR3 sequence: CASSTLGAGGFGEQFF. The DNA for the CDR3 is TGTGCCAGTAGTACCCTCGGGGCGGGAGGTTTTGGTGAGCAGTTCTTC.

The sample holds one count of this clone. This rearrangement joins TRBV5-1 to TRBJ1-1; perhaps TRBD1 as D (5 bases). Germline-derived CDR1 and CDR2 are SGHRS and YFSETQ. The CDR3 is 16 residues long. The germline V and J ends were trimmed by 4 bases and 4 bases, with 20 bases remaining between them. CDR3 bases: TGCGCCAGCAGCCCGTCTTCGACAGCTCGACCCACTGAAGCTTTCTTT. Protein product: CASSPSSTARPTEAFF.

V gene TRBV6-5 combines with J gene TRBJ2-6; D gene unclear. The germline gives CDR1 MNHEY, CDR2 SVGAGI. This CDR3 spans 14 amino acids. Trimming pared 5 bases from V and 0 bases from J, leaving 5 bases between. CDR3 coding DNA: TGTGCCAGCAGTCCCAGCTCTGGGGCCAACGTCCTGACTTTC. It translates to CASSPSSGANVLTF.

The chain recombines TRBV7-2 with TRBJ2-7; TRBD1 matches 7 bases. From germline, CDR1 is SGHTA and CDR2 FQGNSA. The CDR3 is 16 residues long. The J segment lost 4 bases and the V segment lost 1 base, leaving 10 bases of the junction unmatched. CDR3 coding DNA: TGTGCCAGCAGCTTAGTAGGGACCGGGACAGCATACGAGCAGTACTTC. It specifies CASSLVGTGTAYEQYF.

The chain joins TRBV29-1 to TRBJ1-2; D is perhaps TRBD1 (5 bases). V lost 2 bases to trimming and J lost 8 bases, with 12 bases between them. The CDR3 is 12 amino acids. CDR1 SQVTM and CDR2 ANQGSEA come from the germline V gene. Here the CDR3 DNA reads TGCAGCGTTGAAACTCCAGGGTTCGGCTACACCTTC. Amino acid sequence: CSVETPGFGYTF.

The chain is built from TRBV9 and TRBJ1-1; D is ambiguous. The CDR3 spans 17 residues. The ends were cut back, 5 bases at V and 5 bases at J, with 25 bases in the middle. Germline values: CDR1 SGDLS, CDR2 YYNGEE. CDR3 region: CASSPAVRGLLQTEAFF. The CDR3 DNA is TGTGCCAGCAGTCCCGCTGTAAGAGGATTACTTCAGACTGAAGCTTTCTTT.

The chain has TRBV6-5 and TRBJ2-7; D may be TRBD2 (7 bases). The CDR3 consists of 13 residues. V lost 8 bases and J lost 3, with 14 bases in between. CDR1 MNHEY and CDR2 SVGAGI come from the germline V gene. The CDR3 sequence is CASRGARYYEQYF. Written as DNA, the CDR3 is TGTGCCAGCCGGGGGGCTCGATACTACGAGCAGTACTTC.

The V gene is TRBV5-1, the J gene TRBJ1-1; 10 bases are shared with TRBD1. CDR1 and CDR2 (germline): SGHRS, YFSETQ. J gave up 3 bases and V 4 bases, and 9 bases lay outside the gene matches. This CDR3 contains 16 residues. CDR3 in DNA: TGCGCCAGCAGCCCGGGACAGGGGCAAATGGACACTGAAGCTTTCTTT. Translating gives CASSPGQGQMDTEAFF.

The rearrangement joins TRBV7-6 to TRBJ1-2; 8 nucleotides agree with TRBD1. With V trimmed by 1 base and J by 4 bases, 8 bases remained unmatched. There are 16 residues in the CDR3. Germline CDR1 reads SGHVS; CDR2 reads FNYEAQ. The CDR3 DNA sequence: TGTGCCAGCAGCTTAGATGCCGGGACAGGCTTCTATGGCTACACCTTC. It yields the protein CASSLDAGTGFYGYTF. Together with reference TRBV7-6 and TRBJ1-2, the CDR3 gives the full variable domain: GAGVSQSPRYKVTKRGQDVALRCDPISGHVSLYWYRQALGQGPEFLTYFNYEAQQDKSGLPNDRFSAERPEGSISTLTIQRTEQRDSAMYRCASSLDAGTGFYGYTFGSGTRLTVV.

This chain connects TRBV7-2 to TRBJ2-4, with 9 bases that match TRBD2. The germline gives CDR1 SGHTA, CDR2 FQGNSA. The CDR3 runs to 16 residues. J was trimmed by 8 bases and V by 1 base; bases with no gene match: 9. The CDR3 is CASSLESSGIFDIQYF. DNA of the CDR3: TGTGCCAGCAGCTTAGAGTCTAGCGGGATCTTCGACATTCAGTACTTC.

This clone has just a few counts. The chain is built from TRBV4-1 and TRBJ2-7, with TRBD1 matching 9 bases. Germline assignment: CDR1 MGHRA and CDR2 YSYEKL. The CDR3 runs to 16 residues. V lost 3 bases and J lost 1; bases outside the gene matches: 7. This chain's CDR3 is CASSHPSGTGSYEQYF. As DNA, the CDR3 is TGCGCCAGCAGCCACCCCTCCGGGACAGGGTCCTACGAGCAGTACTTC.